The 12 T cell receptor beta chains in this list originate from one sample, sequenced in a study of T cell responses to AZD1222 COVID-19 vaccine. Libraries were prepared by immunoSEQ multiplex PCR; TCRdb keeps only in-frame clonotypes and omits some of them. In the table there are roughly 85,000 clones, 70% to 90% of which are singletons. This sample comprised peripheral blood, obtained on day 0 of MenACWY control vaccination. The receptors stem from an adult in good health.

This clone was seen only a few times. The chain links TRBV7-2 to TRBJ1-1; D not resolved. CDR3 length: 15 amino acids. The germline V gene has CDR1 SGHTA and CDR2 FQGNSA. V was cut by 1 base and J by 9 bases, with 18 bases left in between. As DNA, the CDR3 is TGTGCCAGCAGCTTAGATACGGCCGCGGTCGGAAAAGCTTTCTTT. Protein: CASSLDTAAVGKAFF.

The chain combines TRBV6-2 or TRBV6-3 with TRBJ1-5, with 12 bases fitting TRBD1. The CDR3 has 20 amino acids. Germline V gene data show CDR1 as MNHEY and CDR2 as SVGEGT. V lost 2 bases, J lost 0 bases, and 11 bases stayed unmatched. CDR3 bases: TGTGCCAGCAGTTACCGCACCGGGACAGGGGGCCGGATTAGCAATCAGCCCCAGCATTTT. It yields the protein CASSYRTGTGGRISNQPQHF.

The rearrangement links TRBV4-3 to TRBJ2-5; the match to TRBD1 covers 9 bases. CDR3 length: 15 residues. The germline gives CDR1 LGHNA, CDR2 YSLEER. With V trimmed by 4 bases and J by 5 bases, 8 bases remained unmatched. CDR3 sequence: CASSPTGGGSETQYF. As DNA, the CDR3 is TGCGCCAGCAGCCCAACAGGGGGCGGATCGGAGACCCAGTACTTC.

The chain joins TRBV30 to TRBJ2-1; either TRBD1 or TRBD2 may supply D (5 bases each). V lost 0 bases, J lost 2 bases, and 11 bases lay in between. This CDR3 spans 15 amino acids. Per the germline V gene, CDR1 is GTSNPN and CDR2 is SVGIG (reference sequence). For the CDR3, the DNA is TGTGCCTGGAGTGTGGTCCGGGGACCCTACAATGAGCAGTTCTTC. Protein product: CAWSVVRGPYNEQFF.

J is TRBJ1-1 and V is TRBV30; TRBD1 matches at 8 bases. From germline, CDR1 is GTSNPN and CDR2 SVGIG (reference sequence). The CDR3 loop spans 12 amino acids. The V segment lost 1 base and the J segment 12 bases; nucleotides outside the gene matches: 7. The CDR3 nucleotides read TGTGCCTGGAGTGCGGGACAGGTAGCAACTTTCTTT. It codes for CAWSAGQVATFF.

The gene calls are TRBV19 and TRBJ2-3; D could derive from TRBD1 or TRBD2 (6 bases each). Trimming shortened V by 0 bases and J by 2 bases, and 21 bases separated the two germline ends. The CDR3 is 19 amino acids. Germline CDR1 is LNHDA and CDR2 is SQIVND (reference sequence). CDR3: CASSIDGSGAGRNTDTQYF. As DNA, the CDR3 is TGTGCCAGTAGTATAGACGGCTCGGGGGCGGGCAGGAACACAGATACGCAGTATTTT.

The chain employs TRBV18 and TRBJ1-4; TRBD1 matches at 9 bases. Germline CDR1 reads KGHSH; CDR2 reads LQKENI. The ends lost 2 bases at V and 5 bases at J; junction bases unmatched: 6. This CDR3 has 16 amino acids. The DNA of the CDR3 is TGTGCCAGCTCACCAGAGTACGGGACAGGGAATGAAAAACTGTTTTTT. It translates to CASSPEYGTGNEKLFF.

The rearrangement links TRBV6-1 to TRBJ2-3; no firm D call. Germline V gene sequence: CDR1 MNHNS, CDR2 SASEGT. V lost 1 base to trimming and J lost 2 bases, with 4 bases between them. The length of the CDR3 is 13 residues. The CDR3 nucleotides are TGTGCCAGCAGTGAAGTATACACAGATACGCAGTATTTT. This gives the protein CASSEVYTDTQYF.

The CDR3 DNA follows: TGTGCCAGCATTCCCATCCGGGACAGGGGAATTGCAACTAATGAAAAACTGTTTTTT. Amino acid sequence: CASIPIRDRGIATNEKLFF. The V gene is TRBV28, the J gene TRBJ1-4, with 10 bases matching TRBD1. This CDR3 region has 19 residues. The ends lost 7 bases at V and 0 bases at J; junction bases unmatched: 14. The germline V gene encodes CDR1 MDHEN and CDR2 SYDVKM. The full variable domain, in which reference TRBV28 and TRBJ1-4 provide the parts outside the CDR3, is DVKVTQSSRYLVKRTGEKVFLECVQDMDHENMFWYRQDPGLGLRLIYFSYDVKMKEKGDIPEGYSVSREKKERFSLILESASTNQTSMYLCASIPIRDRGIATNEKLFFGSGTQLSVL.

The rearrangement links TRBV11-1 to TRBJ2-7, with no clear D. Germline loops: CDR1 SGHAT, CDR2 FQDESV (reference sequence). The CDR3 length is 14 residues. V was trimmed by 1 base and J by 3 bases, leaving 10 bases between them. This CDR3 is CASSLGDNDYEQYF. In nucleotides, the CDR3 is TGTGCCAGCAGCTTAGGTGACAATGACTACGAGCAGTACTTC.

The V call is TRBV29-1, the J call TRBJ1-1, with 11 nucleotides matching TRBD1. The length of the CDR3 is 14 residues. Germline CDR1 SQVTM, CDR2 ANQGSEA. With 7 bases clipped from V and 4 bases from J, the junction kept 8 bases outside the gene matches. The CDR3, as DNA: TGCAGCGGATTGAGAGGGACAGGGGGCACTGAAGCTTTCTTT. The encoded protein is CSGLRGTGGTEAFF.

V usage is TRBV5-1 and J usage is TRBJ2-5; 15 bases are a match to TRBD2. V lost 4 bases, J lost 1 base, and 8 bases stayed unmatched. CDR1 SGHRS and CDR2 YFSETQ come from the germline V gene. CDR3 size: 18 residues. CDR3 in amino acids: CASSMSGTSGGLQETQYF. CDR3 DNA: TGCGCCAGCAGCATGTCCGGGACTAGCGGGGGGCTCCAAGAGACCCAGTACTTC. Together with reference TRBV5-1 and TRBJ2-5, the CDR3 gives the full variable domain: KAGVTQTPRYLIKTRGQQVTLSCSPISGHRSVSWYQQTPGQGLQFLFEYFSETQRNKGNFPGRFSGRQFSNSRSEMNVSTLELGDSALYLCASSMSGTSGGLQETQYFGPGTRLLVL.